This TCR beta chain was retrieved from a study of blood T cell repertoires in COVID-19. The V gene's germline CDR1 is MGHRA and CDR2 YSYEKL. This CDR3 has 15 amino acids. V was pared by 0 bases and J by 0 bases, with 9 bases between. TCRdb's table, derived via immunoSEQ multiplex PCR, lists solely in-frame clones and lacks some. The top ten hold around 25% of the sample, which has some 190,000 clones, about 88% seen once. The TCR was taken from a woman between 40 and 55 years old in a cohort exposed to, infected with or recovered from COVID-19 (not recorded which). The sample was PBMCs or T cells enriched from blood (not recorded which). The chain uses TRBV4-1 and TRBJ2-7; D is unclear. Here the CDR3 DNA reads TGCGCCAGCAGCCAAGATCAACCAGGCTCCTACGAGCAGTACTTC. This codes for CASSQDQPGSYEQYF.